One sample yielded the 29 T cell receptor beta chains listed below, sequenced in a study of blood T cell repertoires in COVID-19. Assay: immunoSEQ multiplex PCR; the TCRdb copy retains only in-frame clones and omits some. The sample shows over 60,000 clones, less than 95% of them seen only once. Sequencing input: peripheral blood. These receptors were taken from a man in his fifties or sixties with COVID-19, enrolled during active disease.

Note on this clone: The same CDR3 arises from other DNA sequences in this sample as well. The rearrangement joins TRBV29-1 to TRBJ2-2; 7 bases align to TRBD1. In germline, CDR1 is SQVTM, CDR2 ANQGSEA. V gave up 5 bases and J gave up 2 bases; unmatched junction bases: 5. This CDR3 has 14 amino acids. As DNA, the CDR3 is TGCAGCGTTAACCGGGACAGAAACACCGGGGAGCTGTTTTTT. It encodes CSVNRDRNTGELFF.

The chain has TRBV6-2 or TRBV6-3 and TRBJ2-1; possible D gene TRBD2, 6 bases. Per the germline V gene, CDR1 is MNHEY and CDR2 is SVGEGT. V lost 6 bases and J 5 bases, leaving 23 bases between the germline ends. This CDR3 comprises 17 residues. DNA for the CDR3: TGTGCCAGCAGCCCTTATCCCGGGAGAAGCTCAAACAATGAGCAGTTCTTC. Its protein is CASSPYPGRSSNNEQFF.

The chain combines TRBV5-4 with TRBJ1-1; 9 nucleotides match TRBD1. V was pared by 0 bases and J by 5 bases, with 5 bases of the junction left unmatched. CDR3 length: 15 residues. Germline CDR1 and CDR2: SGHNT and YYREEE (reference sequence). Here the CDR3 reads CASSLDPDRGTEAFF. CDR3 bases: TGTGCCAGCAGCTTGGATCCGGACAGGGGAACTGAAGCTTTCTTT.

The chain combines TRBV5-5 with TRBJ1-5, with a possible D match to TRBD1 (6 bases). V was cut by 2 bases and J by 3 bases, with 9 bases left in between. Germline V gives CDR1 SGHKS, CDR2 YYEKEE (reference sequence). This CDR3 region has 14 residues. The CDR3 reads CASSFRDNNQPQHF. The CDR3, as DNA: TGTGCCAGCAGCTTCCGGGACAACAATCAGCCCCAGCATTTT. Filled out from reference TRBV5-5 and TRBJ1-5, the complete variable domain reads DAGVTQSPTHLIKTRGQQVTLRCSPISGHKSVSWYQQVLGQGPQFIFQYYEKEERGRGNFPDRFSARQFPNYSSELNVNALLLGDSALYLCASSFRDNNQPQHFGDGTRLSIL.

The J gene is TRBJ1-1, the V gene TRBV27, with D maybe TRBD1 (5 bases). Germline CDR1 MNHEY, CDR2 SMNVEV (reference sequence). This CDR3 region has 15 residues. Trimming pared 6 bases from V and 4 bases from J, leaving 18 bases between. The CDR3, as DNA: TGTGCCAGCAGGCCCCTGGGGCAGGGAGGCACTGAAGCTTTCTTT. It encodes CASRPLGQGGTEAFF.

In this sample, this clone turned up a few times. The V and J genes are TRBV27 and TRBJ2-7; 7 positions agree with TRBD1. This CDR3 has 14 residues. In germline, CDR1 is MNHEY, CDR2 SMNVEV (reference sequence). J lost 4 bases, V lost 6 bases, and 9 bases had no gene match. The CDR3 DNA reads TGTGCCAGCAGCCCACCGGGACAGATATACGAGCAGTACTTC. Its protein product is CASSPPGQIYEQYF.

This clone is a singleton in its sample. This rearrangement joins TRBV7-9 to TRBJ2-1, with D perhaps TRBD1 (6 bases). V shed 5 bases and J shed 4 bases, with 15 bases lying between them. The CDR3 totals 15 residues. Germline lookup yields CDR1 SEHNR and CDR2 FQNEAQ (reference sequence). CDR3 sequence: CASSLSGTRYNEQFF. The DNA for the CDR3 is TGTGCCAGCAGCCTATCCGGGACAAGATACAATGAGCAGTTCTTC.

The V and J genes are TRBV21-1 and TRBJ2-7; TRBD1 reflects the table's D call only, with no check against the DNA. TRBV21-1 is a recognized pseudogene. This CDR3 has 16 residues. CDR3 nucleotides: TGTGCCAGCAGCAAAATCGGGACAAGGTCCCGTTACGAGCAGTACTTC. It is translated as CASSKIGTRSRYEQYF.

The chain links TRBV5-1 to TRBJ2-1; D possibly corresponds to TRBD2 (6 bases). V was cut by 3 bases and J by 1 base, with 11 bases left in between. This CDR3 spans 15 amino acids. CDR1 SGHRS and CDR2 YFSETQ come from the germline V gene. The CDR3 nucleotides read TGCGCCAGCAGCTCGCAGGGAGGTTCCTACAATGAGCAGTTCTTC. This gives the protein CASSSQGGSYNEQFF.

CDR3 coding DNA: TGTGCCAGCAGCCCTGGGACAGGATCGTACCAAGAGACCCAGTACTTC. As protein: CASSPGTGSYQETQYF. The V and J genes are TRBV5-6 and TRBJ2-5; the match to TRBD1 covers 8 bases. Looked up from germline, CDR1 is SGHDT and CDR2 is YYEEEE. Trimming cost V 4 bases and J 0 bases; bases outside gene matches: 8. The CDR3 is 16 residues long.

The V and J genes are TRBV4-3 and TRBJ2-3, with 9 bases lining up with TRBD2. Germline trimming cut 1 base from V and 3 bases from J; bases unmatched to any gene: 5. This CDR3 region has 16 residues. CDR1 LGHNA and CDR2 YSLEER come from the germline V gene. CDR3: CASSQGGLAGTDTQYF. The CDR3 region has the DNA TGCGCCAGCAGCCAAGGGGGGCTAGCGGGAACAGATACGCAGTATTTT.

The J gene is TRBJ1-5, the V gene TRBV9, with D perhaps TRBD1 (5 bases). Between the trimmed V and J ends, which lost 2 bases and 5 bases, there was a span of 17 bases. CDR1 is SGDLS, CDR2 YYNGEE, per germline. This CDR3 region has 16 residues. For the CDR3, the DNA is TGTGCCAGCAGCGTTGGCGGGACGTCAAGCCATCAGCCCCAGCATTTT. It codes for CASSVGGTSSHQPQHF.

Comment on this clone: Sequence at one end of the junction differs from germline and may be a read error. The CDR3 here is CASTLGGRNTEAFF. As DNA, the CDR3 is TGTGCCAGCACCTTAGGCGGGCGGAACACTGAAGCTTTCTTT. The J gene is TRBJ1-1, the V gene TRBV7-2; D is unresolved. Germline values: CDR1 SGHTA, CDR2 FQGNSA. There are 14 residues in the CDR3. The full variable domain, completed using reference TRBV7-2 and TRBJ1-1, is GAGVSQSPSNKVTEKGKDVELRCDPISGHTALYWYRQSLGQGLEFLIYFQGNSAPDKSGLPSDRFSAERTGGSVSTLTIQRTQQEDSAVYLCASTLGGRNTEAFFGQGTRLTVV.

This rearrangement joins TRBV28 to TRBJ2-7, with TRBD2 as a possible D gene (6 bases). Per germline, CDR1 MDHEN and CDR2 SYDVKM. Trimming pared 8 bases from V and 2 bases from J, leaving 13 bases between. The CDR3 consists of 13 residues. CDR3 amino acids: CASVSGSTYEQYF. For the CDR3, the DNA is TGTGCCAGCGTATCCGGGAGCACCTACGAGCAGTACTTC.

The J gene is TRBJ1-3, the V gene TRBV15; D may be TRBD1 (6 bases). Per germline, CDR1 LNHNV and CDR2 YYDKDF (reference sequence). The CDR3 runs to 15 residues. The ends were cut back, 1 base at V and 4 bases at J, with 11 bases in the middle. In DNA, the CDR3 is TGTGCCACCAGCAGAGGGGGACAAGGGGGAAACACCATATATTTT. Protein product: CATSRGGQGGNTIYF. Full variable domain (rest looked up from reference TRBV15 and TRBJ1-3): DAMVIQNPRYQVTQFGKPVTLSCSQTLNHNVMYWYQQKSSQAPKLLFHYYDKDFNNEADTPDNFQSRRPNTSFCFLDIRSPGLGDTAMYLCATSRGGQGGNTIYFGEGSWLTVV.

V usage is TRBV28 and J usage is TRBJ1-2; a weak D match, TRBD1 (5 bases). This CDR3 has 15 amino acids. The V gene's germline CDR1 is MDHEN and CDR2 SYDVKM. V was pared by 3 bases and J by 4 bases, with 15 bases between. The CDR3 DNA sequence: TGTGCCAGCAGTTTGCCCCGCAGGGCGGCCTATGGCTACACCTTC. This gives the protein CASSLPRRAAYGYTF.

The J gene is TRBJ1-1, the V gene TRBV19; TRBD1 agrees at 8 bases. Germline V gene sequence: CDR1 LNHDA, CDR2 SQIVND (reference sequence). CDR3 length: 14 amino acids. Germline trimming cut 4 bases from V and 4 bases from J; bases unmatched to any gene: 5. CDR3 sequence (DNA): TGTGCCAGTAGTAGAATACAGGGGGGCACTGAAGCTTTCTTT. The encoded protein is CASSRIQGGTEAFF.

The chain links TRBV14 to TRBJ2-5; 9 nucleotides align to TRBD2. This CDR3 spans 17 amino acids. Germline trimming cut 0 bases from V and 7 bases from J; bases unmatched to any gene: 12. CDR1 and CDR2 (germline): SGHDN, FVKESK. In DNA form, the CDR3 reads TGTGCCAGCAGCCAAGATAGCACTAGCGGGCCCTGGGCGACCCAGTACTTC. This translates into CASSQDSTSGPWATQYF. The full variable domain, its missing parts supplied by reference TRBV14 and TRBJ2-5, is EAGVTQFPSHSVIEKGQTVTLRCDPISGHDNLYWYRRVMGKEIKFLLHFVKESKQDESGMPNNRFLAERTGGTYSTLKVQPAELEDSGVYFCASSQDSTSGPWATQYFGPGTRLLVL.

J is TRBJ2-5 and V is TRBV2, with D maybe TRBD1 (5 bases). The V and J ends lost 3 bases and 1 base respectively, with 15 bases between them. The CDR3 has 16 residues. Germline loops: CDR1 SNHLY, CDR2 FYNNEI. The CDR3 is CASSDRGLGIQETQYF. The CDR3 region has the DNA TGTGCCAGCAGTGATAGGGGTTTGGGCATCCAAGAGACCCAGTACTTC.

The V call is TRBV6-5, the J call TRBJ1-5; perhaps TRBD1 as D (5 bases). This CDR3 is built from 14 residues. The germline gives CDR1 MNHEY, CDR2 SVGAGI. Trimming removed 8 bases at V and 1 base at J, with 12 bases between. The CDR3 here is CASRPRGSNQPQHF. The CDR3 DNA reads as TGTGCCAGCCGTCCCCGGGGGAGCAATCAGCCCCAGCATTTT.

This clone was observed once. The V and J genes are TRBV18 and TRBJ2-2; 8 nucleotides line up with TRBD1. V lost 3 bases to trimming and J lost 6 bases; unmatched junction nucleotides: 3. This CDR3 has 14 residues. Germline assignment: CDR1 KGHSH and CDR2 LQKENI. The CDR3 nucleotides read TGTGCCAGCTCACCTACACAGGGGGCCGGGGAGCTGTTTTTT. As protein: CASSPTQGAGELFF.

The chain couples TRBV3-1 (or the pseudogene TRBV3-2) to TRBJ2-1; 9 nucleotides match TRBD1. Germline loops: CDR1 LGHDT, CDR2 YNNKEL (reference sequence). This CDR3 comprises 15 residues. J lost 10 bases, V lost 0 bases, and 7 bases had no gene match. CDR3: CASSQDGTGFREQFF. The CDR3 DNA reads TGTGCCAGCAGCCAAGACGGGACAGGGTTTAGGGAGCAGTTCTTC.

The chain recombines TRBV9 with TRBJ1-6; 8 positions match TRBD1. V was clipped by 0 bases and J by 7 bases; unmatched bases: 6. Germline V gives CDR1 SGDLS, CDR2 YYNGEE. The CDR3 totals 16 residues. CDR3 protein: CASSVASGGRNSPLHF. CDR3 DNA sequence: TGTGCCAGCAGCGTAGCGTCAGGGGGCCGCAATTCACCCCTCCACTTT. The variable domain in full, completed from reference TRBV9 and TRBJ1-6, reads DSGVTQTPKHLITATGQRVTLRCSPRSGDLSVYWYQQSLDQGLQFLIQYYNGEERAKGNILERFSAQQFPDLHSELNLSSLELGDSALYFCASSVASGGRNSPLHFGNGTRLTVT.

CDR3 nucleotides: TGTGCCAGCAGCTTAGGGGGGGGATCGACAGATACGCAGTATTTT. Amino acid sequence: CASSLGGGSTDTQYF. This sequence joins TRBV11-3 and TRBJ2-3; 7 nucleotides line up with TRBD2. Losses at the gene ends were 1 base for V and 3 bases for J; bases not matched to a gene: 4. The germline CDR1 and CDR2 sequences are SGHNT and YENEEA. The CDR3 runs 15 residues.

The gene calls are TRBV29-1 and TRBJ2-7, with TRBD2 matching 8 bases. V gave up 4 bases and J gave up 1 base; unmatched junction bases: 6. Per the germline V gene, CDR1 is SQVTM and CDR2 is ANQGSEA. The CDR3 runs 14 residues. The CDR3 here is CSVVGLADSYEQYF. CDR3 DNA: TGCAGCGTTGTTGGACTAGCCGATTCCTACGAGCAGTACTTC.

This chain joins TRBV5-5 and TRBJ1-1; D gene uncertain. CDR3 length: 15 residues. The V end lost 1 base, the J end lost 0 bases, and 10 bases lay between the germline ends. CDR1 is SGHKS, CDR2 YYEKEE, per germline (reference sequence). The CDR3 sequence: CASSLRVTLNTEAFF. CDR3 bases: TGTGCCAGCAGCTTGCGGGTAACTTTGAACACTGAAGCTTTCTTT.

The V call is TRBV6-1, the J call TRBJ2-1; 9 bases fit TRBD2. In germline, CDR1 is MNHNS, CDR2 SASEGT. This CDR3 is 17 amino acids long. V lost 3 bases, J lost 4 bases, and 10 bases stayed unmatched. CDR3 region: CASSDRTSDRGYNEQFF. DNA of the CDR3: TGTGCCAGCAGTGATCGGACTAGCGATCGGGGATACAATGAGCAGTTCTTC.

Comment on this clone: One junction end does not reproduce the germline sequence, and a read error may be involved. This chain joins TRBV4-3 and TRBJ2-7; tentatively, D is TRBD1 (8 bases). Germline values: CDR1 LGHNA, CDR2 YSLEER. The CDR3 length is 16 residues. In DNA, the CDR3 is TGCGCCAGCAGCCAGGAACAGGGGGGGCCTCTCTACGTGCAGTACTTC. As protein: CASSQEQGGPLYVQYF.

The chain joins TRBV28 to TRBJ1-3; 7 bases are a match to TRBD1. The CDR3 is made up of 15 amino acids. J was trimmed by 3 bases and V by 6 bases; bases with no gene match: 8. Germline assignment: CDR1 MDHEN and CDR2 SYDVKM. The CDR3 DNA sequence: TGTGCCAGCAGCCCCACAGGGGCTGGTGGAAACACCATATATTTT. Residues: CASSPTGAGGNTIYF.